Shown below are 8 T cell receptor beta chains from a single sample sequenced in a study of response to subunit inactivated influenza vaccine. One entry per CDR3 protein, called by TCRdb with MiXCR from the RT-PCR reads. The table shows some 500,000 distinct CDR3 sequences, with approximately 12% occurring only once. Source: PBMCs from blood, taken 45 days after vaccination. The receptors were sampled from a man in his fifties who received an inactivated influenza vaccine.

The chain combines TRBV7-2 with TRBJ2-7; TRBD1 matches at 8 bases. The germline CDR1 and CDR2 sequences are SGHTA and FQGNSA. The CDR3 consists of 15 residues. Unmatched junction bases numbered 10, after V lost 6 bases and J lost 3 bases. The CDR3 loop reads CASRSDRGVVYEQYF. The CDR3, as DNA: TGTGCCAGCAGATCCGACAGGGGAGTGGTCTACGAGCAGTACTTC.

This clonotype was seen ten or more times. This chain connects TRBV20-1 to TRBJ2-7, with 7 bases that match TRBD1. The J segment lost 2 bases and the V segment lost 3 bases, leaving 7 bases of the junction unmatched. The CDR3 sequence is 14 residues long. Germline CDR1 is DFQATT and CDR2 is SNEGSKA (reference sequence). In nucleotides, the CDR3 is TGCAGTGCTAGCTTGCGAGGGGGCACCTACGAGCAGTACTTC. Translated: CSASLRGGTYEQYF.

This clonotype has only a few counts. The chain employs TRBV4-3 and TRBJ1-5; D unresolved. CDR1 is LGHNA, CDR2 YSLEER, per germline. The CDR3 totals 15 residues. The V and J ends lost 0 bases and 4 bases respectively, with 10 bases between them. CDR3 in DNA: TGCGCCAGCAGCCAAGATCCTCAGGAGAATCAGCCCCAGCATTTT. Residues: CASSQDPQENQPQHF.

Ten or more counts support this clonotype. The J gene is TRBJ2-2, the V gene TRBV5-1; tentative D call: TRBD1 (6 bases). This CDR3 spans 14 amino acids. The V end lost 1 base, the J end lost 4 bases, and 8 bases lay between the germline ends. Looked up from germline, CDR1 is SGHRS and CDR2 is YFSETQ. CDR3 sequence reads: CASSLTGPTGELFF. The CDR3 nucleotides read TGCGCCAGCAGCTTGACAGGGCCCACCGGGGAGCTGTTTTTT.

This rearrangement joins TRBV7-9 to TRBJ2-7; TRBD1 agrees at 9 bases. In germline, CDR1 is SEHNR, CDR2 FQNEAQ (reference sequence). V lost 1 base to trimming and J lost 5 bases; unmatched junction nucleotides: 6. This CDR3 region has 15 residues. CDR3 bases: TGTGCCAGCAGCTTAGGGACAGGGGCCAAGCACGAGCAGTACTTC. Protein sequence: CASSLGTGAKHEQYF. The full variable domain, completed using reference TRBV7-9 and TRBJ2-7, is DTGVSQNPRHKITKRGQNVTFRCDPISEHNRLYWYRQTLGQGPEFLTYFQNEAQLEKSRLLSDRFSAERPKGSFSTLEIQRTEQGDSAMYLCASSLGTGAKHEQYFGPGTRLTVT.

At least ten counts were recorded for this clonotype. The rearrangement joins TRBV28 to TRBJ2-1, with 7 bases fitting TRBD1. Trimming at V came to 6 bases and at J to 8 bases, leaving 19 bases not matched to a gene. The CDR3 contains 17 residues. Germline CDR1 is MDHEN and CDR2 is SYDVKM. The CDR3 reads CASSLLTSTGLGHEQFF. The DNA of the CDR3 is TGTGCCAGCAGCCTACTAACATCGACAGGGTTAGGCCATGAGCAGTTCTTC.

The CDR3 region is CASSYPGQELTYEQYF. The CDR3 region has the DNA TGTGCCAGCAGTTACCCGGGACAGGAGCTAACCTACGAGCAGTACTTC. The chain combines TRBV6-2 or TRBV6-3 with TRBJ2-7; the match to TRBD1 covers 8 bases. The CDR3 is 16 residues long. V shed 2 bases, J shed 2 bases, and the junction held 8 bases outside the gene matches. Germline lookup yields CDR1 MNHEY and CDR2 SVGEGT.

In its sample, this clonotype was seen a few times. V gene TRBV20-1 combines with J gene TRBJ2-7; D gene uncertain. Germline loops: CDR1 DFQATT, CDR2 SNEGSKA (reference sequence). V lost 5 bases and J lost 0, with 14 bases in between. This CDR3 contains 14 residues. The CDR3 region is CSAPRSEFSYEQYF. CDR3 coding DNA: TGCAGTGCTCCTAGGTCGGAGTTCTCCTACGAGCAGTACTTC.